This TCR beta chain was documented in a study of Ad26.COV2.S vaccination and SARS-CoV-2 variants. Looked up from germline, CDR1 is KGHSH and CDR2 is LQKENI. The CDR3 is 13 residues long. With 3 bases removed from V and 6 bases from J, the gap between germline ends came to 9 bases. Data came from immunoSEQ multiplex PCR; TCRdb stores just in-frame clones and leaves some out. Here the sample spans 200,000 to 300,000 clones, around nine tenths being singletons. Specified treatment: some 20 received Ad26.COV2.S at low or high dose, single or two shots; 5 received placebo; per-sample allocation not given. All samples were drawn on day 63, counting from the first vaccine or placebo injection. In this sample, this clone turned up a few times.

This clonotype was obtained from a person between 18 and 60 years old who received the Ad26.COV2.S COVID-19 vaccine or a placebo. V gene TRBV18 combines with J gene TRBJ1-5; tentatively, D is TRBD1 (6 bases). The sequenced sample was peripheral blood, obtained in a trial of Ad26.COV2.S vaccine versus placebo. In DNA form, the CDR3 reads TGTGCCAGCTCACCCCAGGGGCGTCAGCCCCAGCATTTT. It yields the protein CASSPQGRQPQHF.